This is a list of T cell receptor beta chains from one sample in a study of a mutant IDH1 vaccine in newly diagnosed glioma. Using immunoSEQ multiplex PCR, the repertoire was profiled, and TCRdb retains in-frame clones only, with some absent. The sample has tens of thousands of clones, under 90% seen once. These receptors have no identified antigens. Source: PBMCs, taken from a glioma patient whose treatment included an IDH1 peptide vaccine. These receptors were obtained from a young man with glioma. Each CDR3 is given with its conserved first and last residue. The order of the fields is D gene, clone size, V gene, J gene, CDR3 DNA, CDR3 protein. A D gene is named only where the DNA matches it firmly. Some rows have no size entry. The others give once, few or many, or a class for an expanded clone.

TRBD1	few	TRBV2	TRBJ1-5	TGTGCCTGCAAAAGAGGGGGCGAGGGCAATCAGCCCCAGCATTTT	CACKRGGEGNQPQHF
.	.	TRBV20-1	TRBJ1-1	TGCAAAATAAACAGGAACACTGAAGCTTTCTTT	CKINRNTEAFF
.	.	TRBV19	TRBJ2-5	TGTGCCAGTAGTATATCTTCGGGGGCAGGAGGAGAGACCCAGTACTTC	CASSISSGAGGETQYF
TRBD1	.	TRBV27	TRBJ2-7	TGTGCCAGCAGTTGGTCAGGGGGATACGAGCAGTACTTC	CASSWSGGYEQYF
TRBD1	.	TRBV18	TRBJ1-2	TGTGCCAGCTCACCTCCGGGACAGGGAGGACCTGGCTACACCTTC	CASSPPGQGGPGYTF
.	few	TRBV11-3	TRBJ2-3	TGTGCCAGCAGCTTGGCGGGGACAGATACGCAGTATTTT	CASSLAGTDTQYF
.	.	TRBV5-5	TRBJ2-1	TGTGCCAGCAGCTTGGCGGGACACAGAATCTCCTACAATGAGCAGTTCTTC	CASSLAGHRISYNEQFF
.	once	TRBV5-5	TRBJ2-7	TGTGCCAGCAGCTTGGGAGCCGGGACTTATTCCTACGAGCAGTACTTC	CASSLGAGTYSYEQYF
.	.	TRBV11-2	TRBJ2-1	TGTGCCAGCAGCTTAGATCTTACAGGGCGGGATGAGCAGTTCTTC	CASSLDLTGRDEQFF
.	few	TRBV6-5	TRBJ1-1	TGTGCCAGCAGTTACCGCGCGAGAATGAACACTGAAGCTTTCTTT	CASSYRARMNTEAFF
.	few	TRBV5-6	TRBJ1-1	TGTGCCAGCAATACAGCCAGCACTGAAGCTTTCTTT	CASNTASTEAFF
.	.	TRBV18	TRBJ1-1	TGTGCCAGCTCAATGGGTTGGAACACTGAAGCTTTCTTT	CASSMGWNTEAFF
.	.	TRBV28	TRBJ2-5	TGTGCCAGCAGTACCCCAGTATACCAAGAGACCCAGTACTTC	CASSTPVYQETQYF
.	.	TRBV12-5	TRBJ1-1	TGTGCTAGTGCGCGGGGAACCCTAATGAACACTGAAGCTTTCTTT	CASARGTLMNTEAFF
.	.	TRBV25-1	TRBJ2-5	TGTGCCAGCAGGATGGGAGAGACCCAGTACTTC	CASRMGETQYF
.	.	TRBV5-6	TRBJ1-1	TGTGCCAGCAGCCGGAGCTCCGAGACTGAAGCTTTCTTT	CASSRSSETEAFF
TRBD1	.	TRBV4-3	TRBJ2-7	TGCGCCAGCAGCCAAGACTGGACAGGAACCACCTACGAGCAGTACTTC	CASSQDWTGTTYEQYF
.	.	TRBV5-6	TRBJ1-4	TGTGCCAGCCTCCCGGTCGGTAATGAAAAACTGTTTTTT	CASLPVGNEKLFF
.	.	TRBV2	TRBJ1-2	TGTGCCAGCACTGGAGGGGGACTCGTACTCTATGGCTACACCTTC	CASTGGGLVLYGYTF
.	.	TRBV20-1	TRBJ2-2	TGCAGTGCTCCGAACTTCGGGGAGCTGTTTTTT	CSAPNFGELFF
TRBD1	few	TRBV19	TRBJ1-1	TGTGCCAGTAGTATCCCGGGACAGCCCCGGGACACTGAAGCTTTCTTT	CASSIPGQPRDTEAFF
.	.	TRBV19	TRBJ2-6	TGTGCCAGTAGTATAGATAGGCAGGGAACGGGGGCCAACGTCCTGACTTTC	CASSIDRQGTGANVLTF
TRBD2	.	TRBV29-1	TRBJ2-7	TGCAGCGTTGAACTTGGGACTAGCGGGAGAGGTTCCTACGAGCAGTACTTC	CSVELGTSGRGSYEQYF
TRBD1	.	TRBV29-1	TRBJ1-2	TGCAGCGTGGGACTGTCGGGACAGGGGGCTATAAATGGCTACACCTTC	CSVGLSGQGAINGYTF
.	.	TRBV19	TRBJ1-1	TGTGCCAGTAGATTCCAGGTGCGAACTGAAGCTTTCTTT	CASRFQVRTEAFF
.	.	TRBV7-2	TRBJ2-3	TGTGCCAGCAGCTTAGTTGTGGTGAGCACAGATACGCAGTATTTT	CASSLVVVSTDTQYF
TRBD1	.	TRBV4-3	TRBJ2-7	TGCGCCAGCAGCCAGACCGGGACAGGGAAATACGAGCAGTACTTC	CASSQTGTGKYEQYF
.	.	TRBV6-1	TRBJ1-4	TGTGCCAGCAGTGAAGAAGGGGGATGGATACGTCGGGAAAAACTGTTTTTT	CASSEEGGWIRREKLFF
.	.	TRBV2	TRBJ2-2	TGTGCCAGCAGGAGAACTACGAACACCGGGGAGCTGTTTTTT	CASRRTTNTGELFF
.	few	TRBV5-4	TRBJ1-1	TGTGCCAGCAGCCTTCCCGTACAGGGAACTGAAGCTTTCTTT	CASSLPVQGTEAFF
.	.	TRBV6-5	TRBJ1-5	TGTGCCAGCAGTTACCCTACTCAGCCCCAGCATTTT	CASSYPTQPQHF
.	few	TRBV2	TRBJ1-1	TGTGCCAGCACCGGACAGCCAATGAACACTGAAGCTTTCTTT	CASTGQPMNTEAFF
TRBD1	few	TRBV7-2	TRBJ1-1	TGTGCCAGCCGAAGGGGGCCTGAAGCTTTCTTT	CASRRGPEAFF
TRBD1	.	TRBV9	TRBJ2-2	TGTGCCAGCAGCCCCCGGACAGGGGCGGTCACCGGGGAGCTGTTTTTT	CASSPRTGAVTGELFF
TRBD2	.	TRBV7-9	TRBJ2-3	TGTGCCAGCAGCGCCAACATGGGACTAGCGGGGGGCACAGATACGCAGTATTTT	CASSANMGLAGGTDTQYF
.	.	TRBV10-3	TRBJ1-5	TGTGCCATCAGTGAGGGAGATCAGCCCCAGCATTTT	CAISEGDQPQHF
.	.	TRBV5-1	TRBJ1-2	TGCGCCAGCAGCTTGTCAGCGACAGAGGTCTATGGCTACACCTTC	CASSLSATEVYGYTF
TRBD1	.	TRBV7-2	TRBJ1-6	TGTGCCAGCAGCTTCCCGGACAGGGTTCTTTCACCCCTCCACTTT	CASSFPDRVLSPLHF
.	once	TRBV30	TRBJ1-2	TGTGCCTGGACCACAGGGTTCTATGGCTACACCTTC	CAWTTGFYGYTF
.	.	TRBV19	TRBJ2-1	TGTGCCAGTAGTATAGGCTTTAGCTCCTACAATGAGCAGTTCTTC	CASSIGFSSYNEQFF
TRBD1	.	TRBV28	TRBJ1-6	TGTGCCAGCAGTTTGGGGCAGGGGGTTTCACCCCTCCACTTT	CASSLGQGVSPLHF
.	.	TRBV28	TRBJ1-4	TGTGCCAGCAGTAGACAGGTTCATGAAAAACTGTTTTTT	CASSRQVHEKLFF
TRBD1	.	TRBV30	TRBJ1-1	TGTGCCTGGAGTCGGGGACAGGGGTTGATTGAAGCTTTCTTT	CAWSRGQGLIEAFF
TRBD1	.	TRBV7-8	TRBJ1-4	TGTGCCAGCAGCTTAGTACGACAGGGGAATGAAAAACTGTTTTTT	CASSLVRQGNEKLFF
.	once	TRBV7-9	TRBJ1-2	TGTGCCAGCAGCCCCCTGCAGGCACCCAACTATGGCTACACCTTC	CASSPLQAPNYGYTF
.	.	TRBV7-2	TRBJ2-7	TGTGCCAGCAGCTTTTTCGTGGGGGTTTCCGAGCAGTACTTC	CASSFFVGVSEQYF
TRBD1	.	TRBV19	TRBJ1-1	TGTGCCAGTAGTATATGGGGCAGGGGGCTGAACACTGAAGCTTTCTTT	CASSIWGRGLNTEAFF
.	once	TRBV7-9	TRBJ2-1	TGTGCCAGCAGCTCCCGAGAATGGGAGCAGTTCTTC	CASSSREWEQFF
TRBD1	.	TRBV6-1	TRBJ2-7	TGTGCCAGCAGTCCGCGGGACAGGGCCACCTACGAGCAGTACTTC	CASSPRDRATYEQYF
.	.	TRBV23-1	TRBJ1-6	TGCGCCAGCAGTCCCAATTGGACAGCGAATTCACCCCTCCACTTT	CASSPNWTANSPLHF
TRBD1	.	TRBV30	TRBJ2-4	TGTGCCTGGAGTCCCGGGGCCGGGACAGGGTATTCGTTC	CAWSPGAGTGYSF
.	.	TRBV7-6	TRBJ1-5	TGTGCCAGCAGCCCAGGGGTGGGCAATCAGCCCCAGCATTTT	CASSPGVGNQPQHF
.	once	TRBV18	TRBJ2-5	TGTGCCAGCTCACGCCAGGGGGGTCGGTCCCAAGAGACCCAGTACTTC	CASSRQGGRSQETQYF
.	once	TRBV7-2	TRBJ2-1	TGTGCCAGCAGCTTAGCATATCTAAATGAGCAGTTCTTC	CASSLAYLNEQFF
.	.	TRBV7-9	TRBJ2-1	TGTGCCAGCAGCCTAAGCGTACTAGCCTACAATGAGCAGTTCTTC	CASSLSVLAYNEQFF
.	.	TRBV6-6	TRBJ2-1	TGTGCCAGCAGTACTACCGTCCCCTACTCCTACAATGAGCAGTTCTTC	CASSTTVPYSYNEQFF
.	.	TRBV7-9	TRBJ1-2	TGTGCCAGCAGCCCCCTCCGGGCGACAGTCGCCCGGCATGGCTACACCTTC	CASSPLRATVARHGYTF
.	.	TRBV7-9	TRBJ2-7	TGTGCCAGCAGCCACGGAAGGGGCCAAGAGCAGTACTTC	CASSHGRGQEQYF
.	.	TRBV19	TRBJ1-1	TGTGCCAGTAGTATCAGGGCCACCCTGAACACTGAAGCTTTCTTT	CASSIRATLNTEAFF